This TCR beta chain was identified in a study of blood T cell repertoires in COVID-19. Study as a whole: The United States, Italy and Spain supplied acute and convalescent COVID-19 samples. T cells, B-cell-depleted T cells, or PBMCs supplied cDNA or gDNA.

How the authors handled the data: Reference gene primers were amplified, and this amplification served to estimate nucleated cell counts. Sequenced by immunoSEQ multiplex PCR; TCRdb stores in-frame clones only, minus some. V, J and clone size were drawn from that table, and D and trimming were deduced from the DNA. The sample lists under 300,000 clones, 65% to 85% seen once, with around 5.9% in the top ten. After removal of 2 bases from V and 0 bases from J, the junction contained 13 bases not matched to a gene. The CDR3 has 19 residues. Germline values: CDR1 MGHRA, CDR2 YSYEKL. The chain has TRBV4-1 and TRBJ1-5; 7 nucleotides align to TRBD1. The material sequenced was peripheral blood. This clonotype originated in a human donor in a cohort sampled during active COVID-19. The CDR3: CASSQRDSGSIYSNQPQHF. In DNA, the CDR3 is TGCGCCAGCAGCCAACGGGACAGTGGGTCCATTTATAGCAATCAGCCCCAGCATTTT.